The clone carrying this TCR beta chain was seen repeatedly, ten times or more. This sample stems from a study of Graves' ophthalmopathy and Graves' hyperthyroidism. Scientists amplified the TCR beta CDR3 regions from RNA transcripts. First-round RT-PCR relied on HTBI primers, and a second-round multiplex PCR came next. TCRdb ran MiXCR on the multiplex PCR reads and lists one entry per CDR3 protein. Of approximately 700,000 distinct CDR3 sequences listed, 35% to 50% were seen once; the top ten hold approximately 43%. Sequenced: peripheral blood. The origin of this receptor is an adult man with Graves' ophthalmopathy.

In DNA form, the CDR3 reads TGTGCCAGCAGTGATGACAGGGGCGGTGGGACTGAAGCTTTCTTT. Protein product: CASSDDRGGGTEAFF. The gene calls are TRBV25-1 and TRBJ1-1; 8 nucleotides align to TRBD1. There are 15 residues in the CDR3. V trimming: 3 bases; J trimming: 5 bases; junction bases outside the gene matches: 8. CDR1 MGHDK and CDR2 SYGVNS come from the germline V gene. Based on the CDR3 plus reference TRBV25-1 and TRBJ1-1, the full variable domain is EADIYQTPRYLVIGTGKKITLECSQTMGHDKMYWYQQDPGMELHLIHYSYGVNSTEKGDLSSESTVSRIRTEHFPLTLESARPSHTSQYLCASSDDRGGGTEAFFGQGTRLTVV.